This section outlines one T cell receptor (beta chain) sequence together with its context. Its antigen target is currently unknown. No base-level quality is on record; no much larger clone is a single base apart. The entry originates in a study of PD-1 blockade in classical Hodgkin lymphoma (dated by TCRdb to the early 2020s). Regarding the complete study: Nivolumab dosing was 3 mg/kg intravenously every 2 weeks, continuing until either disease progression or unacceptable toxicity. The study used TCR beta sequencing and CyTOF to define a peripheral blood immune signature of response to PD-1 blockade in classical Hodgkin lymphoma.

The Qiagen DNeasy kit was used to extract genomic DNA both from unsorted PBMCs and from the negatively selected CD4+ and CD8+ fractions. TCR beta CDR3 regions were amplified by immunoSEQ multiplex PCR using primers annealing to V and J segments. A synthetic immune receptor repertoire was used to minimize amplification bias, and any residual bias was removed computationally once sequencing was done. The authors processed their data as follows. Repertoire diversity was quantified as the Shannon entropy index using custom Python scripts. Unsorted, CD4+ and CD8+ repertoires were examined separately, except in combined analyses, for which CD4+ and CD8+ sequences were merged in silico. A clone was considered expanded if an increase in frequency of at least 2-fold after treatment relative to C1D1 was found, and a pseudocount of 0.5 was applied to clones undetected at baseline. Clones with 0 or 1 copy at C1D1 were defined as singleton clones, while clones with 2 or more copies were defined as non-singleton clones. By matching protein sequences in sorted samples from the same patient, clones expanded in unsorted samples were annotated as CD4+, CD8+ or unknown. Wilcoxon tests on paired samples were used to test diversity changes from C1D1 to C4D1. The clones in this table, taken by TCRdb from immuneACCESS, are in-frame only. Not every clone is retained; where verified, under half of the shortfall comes from an unresolved V gene, and the cause of the rest is unknown. V, J and clone size derive from that table, while D and trimming were established from the DNA sequence. Counted in this sample were approximately 17,000 clones; about 65% of them appeared once. The ten largest clones add up to 7.8% of the sample.

After removal of 3 bases from V and 3 bases from J, the junction retains 0 bases not matched to a gene. CDR1 and CDR2 are read off the germline V gene (reference sequence) as SGHKS and YYEKEE. The CDR3 starts with the cysteine, ends with the phenylalanine, and has 13 residues. The only DNA kept is the CDR3, 39 bases in frame from the first base. What the authors observed across the whole study: Lower diversity was observed in patients in whom nivolumab was started less than 1 year after ASCT, and these patients were excluded from later analyses so that confounding by immune reconstitution would be avoided. By C4D1, a significant rise was seen in CD4+ TCR diversity but not in CD8+ TCR diversity (p=0.0027 vs p=0.16), and the rise was most apparent among complete responders (p=0.02). Baseline TCR diversity was reported to be lower in newly diagnosed patients than in healthy donors, and even lower in relapsed/refractory patients. The study covered only a single clinical trial cohort, and the causes of the repertoire differences, possibly disease activity or prior therapy, were still not defined. Baseline diversity similar to that of newly diagnosed patients was observed in trial patients achieving complete response, whereas significantly lower diversity was observed in partial responders and progressors.

The meaning of the sample's time point label: cycle 4 day 1 (C4D1), after less than 7 weeks of nivolumab. All trial patients had relapsed after autologous stem cell transplantation, with cohorts A, B and C differing in prior brentuximab vedotin exposure. The trial cohort was composed of approximately 56 patients with relapsed/refractory classical Hodgkin lymphoma, for whom complete response, partial response or progressive disease was recorded as best overall response. In the multi-cohort phase II CheckMate 205 trial, trial patients received single-agent nivolumab. An independent review committee assessed best overall response using the 2007 International Working Group response criteria. Trial PBMCs were collected immediately before nivolumab initiation (C1D1) and during therapy at cycle 2 day 1 and cycle 4 day 1. Peripheral blood was collected in 8 mL Vacutainer Cell Preparation Tubes, from which PBMCs were isolated by centrifugation and then cryopreserved.

The source of this sequence is a human donor with classical Hodgkin lymphoma. The sequencing used peripheral blood mononuclear cells (PBMCs), collected before the fourth cycle of nivolumab. This chain joins TRBV5-5 to TRBJ1-1, and TRBD1 matches 9 of the central bases. The nucleotide sequence reads TGTGCCAGCAGCTGGGACAGGGACACTGAAGCTTTCTTT. This codes for CASSWDRDTEAFF. With all but the CDR3 taken from the reference TRBV5-5 and TRBJ1-1 genes, the full variable domain is: DAGVTQSPTHLIKTRGQQVTLRCSPISGHKSVSWYQQVLGQGPQFIFQYYEKEERGRGNFPDRFSARQFPNYSSELNVNALLLGDSALYLCASSWDRDTEAFFGQGTRLTVV.